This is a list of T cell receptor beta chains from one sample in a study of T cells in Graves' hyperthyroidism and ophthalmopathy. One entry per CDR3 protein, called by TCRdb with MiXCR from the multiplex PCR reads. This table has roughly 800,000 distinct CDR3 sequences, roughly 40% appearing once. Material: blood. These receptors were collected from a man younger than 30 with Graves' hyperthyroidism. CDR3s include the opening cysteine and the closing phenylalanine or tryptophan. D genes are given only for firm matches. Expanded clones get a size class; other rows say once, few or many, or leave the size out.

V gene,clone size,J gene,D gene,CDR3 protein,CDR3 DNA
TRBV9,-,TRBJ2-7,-,CASSSPEGGLEQYF,TGTGCCAGCTCCTCACCAGAGGGGGGTCTGGAGCAGTACTTC
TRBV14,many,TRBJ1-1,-,CASSQSVGNTEAFF,TGTGCCAGCAGCCAATCCGTTGGGAACACTGAAGCTTTCTTT
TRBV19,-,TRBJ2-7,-,CASSIGGTPVYEQYF,TGTGCCAGTAGTATTGGCGGGACACCTGTCTACGAGCAGTACTTC
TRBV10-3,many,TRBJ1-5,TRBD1,CAISESGTGEDQPQHF,TGTGCCATCAGTGAGTCGGGGACAGGGGAGGATCAGCCCCAGCATTTT
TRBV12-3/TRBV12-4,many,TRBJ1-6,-,CASSLRQNNSPLHF,TGTGCCAGCAGTTTAAGACAGAACAATTCACCCCTCCACTTT
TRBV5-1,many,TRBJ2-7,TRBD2,CASSWTSGRASYEQYF,TGCGCCAGCAGCTGGACTAGCGGGAGGGCGAGCTACGAGCAGTACTTC
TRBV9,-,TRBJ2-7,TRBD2,CASSVEAGGPYEQYF,TGTGCCAGCAGCGTAGAAGCGGGAGGGCCCTACGAGCAGTACTTC
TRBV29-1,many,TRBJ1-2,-,CSVVAGANYGYTF,TGCAGCGTTGTGGCAGGAGCTAACTATGGCTACACCTTC
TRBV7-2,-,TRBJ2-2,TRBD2,CASSSAVLAGVVTGELFF,TGTGCCAGCAGCTCCGCGGTACTAGCGGGAGTTGTAACCGGGGAGCTGTTTTTT
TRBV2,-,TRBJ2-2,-,CASSELVSGELFF,TGTGCCAGCAGTGAGCTAGTTTCCGGGGAGCTGTTTTTT
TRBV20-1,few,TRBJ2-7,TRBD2,CSARSSGGYEQYF,TGCAGTGCTAGATCAAGCGGGGGCTACGAGCAGTACTTC
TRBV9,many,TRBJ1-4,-,CASSDYNNEKLFF,TGTGCCAGCAGCGACTACAATAATGAAAAACTGTTTTTT
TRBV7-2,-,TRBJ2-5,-,CASSPAGVRETQYF,TGTGCCAGCAGCCCGGCAGGGGTCCGAGAGACCCAGTACTTC
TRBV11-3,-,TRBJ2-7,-,CASSLQDRPSYEQYF,TGTGCCAGCAGCTTACAGGACAGACCATCCTACGAGCAGTACTTC
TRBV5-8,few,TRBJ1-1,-,CASSWRREGMNTEAFF,TGTGCCAGCAGCTGGAGGAGGGAGGGGATGAACACTGAAGCTTTCTTT
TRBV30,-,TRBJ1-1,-,CAWSPGTEAFF,TGTGCCTGGAGTCCCGGGACTGAAGCTTTCTTT
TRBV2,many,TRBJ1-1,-,CASSEIRDGNTEAFF,TGTGCCAGCAGTGAAATCCGGGACGGAAACACTGAAGCTTTCTTT
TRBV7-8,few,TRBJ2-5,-,CASSQEPGRGRETQYF,TGCGCCAGCAGCCAAGAGCCTGGGAGGGGGAGGGAGACCCAGTACTTC
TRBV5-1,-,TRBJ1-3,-,CASSAKGGRLPGNTIYF,TGCGCCAGCAGCGCCAAAGGCGGCCGCTTACCTGGAAACACCATATATTTT
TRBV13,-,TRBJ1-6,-,CASSRQGGAENSPLHF,TGTGCCAGCTCTCGTCAAGGGGGGGCGGAAAATTCACCCCTCCACTTT
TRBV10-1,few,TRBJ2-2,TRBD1,CASSRDSSNTGELFF,TGCGCCAGCAGTCGGGACAGCTCGAACACCGGGGAGCTGTTTTTT
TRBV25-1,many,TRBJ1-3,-,CASSEYGNTIYF,TGTGCCAGCAGTGAATACGGAAACACCATATATTTT
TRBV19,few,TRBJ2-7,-,CASTAPGSYEQYF,TGTGCCAGCACCGCGCCGGGCTCCTACGAGCAGTACTTC
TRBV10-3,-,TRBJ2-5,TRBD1,CASMTGTGAETQYF,TGTGCCAGCATGACCGGGACAGGGGCCGAGACCCAGTACTTC
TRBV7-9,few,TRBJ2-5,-,CASSLEGGGQETQYF,TGTGCCAGCAGCTTAGAGGGGGGGGGACAAGAGACCCAGTACTTC
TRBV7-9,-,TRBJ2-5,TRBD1,CASSLLGTGETQYF,TGTGCCAGCAGCTTACTCGGGACAGGGGAGACCCAGTACTTC
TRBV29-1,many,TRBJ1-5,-,CSVGFSPNQPQHF,TGCAGCGTTGGGTTTAGCCCCAATCAGCCCCAGCATTTT
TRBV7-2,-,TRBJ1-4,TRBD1,CASSWAGGNVKLFF,TGTGCCAGCAGCTGGGCAGGGGGTAATGTAAAACTGTTTTTT
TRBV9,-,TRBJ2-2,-,CASSTRRDGELFF,TGTGCCAGCAGCACTCGCAGGGACGGGGAGCTGTTTTTT
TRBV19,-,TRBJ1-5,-,CACSQLGGLRGQPQHF,TGTGCCTGTAGCCAATTAGGGGGGCTTAGGGGTCAGCCCCAGCATTTT